A selection of T cell receptor beta chains follows, all from one sample in a study of high-grade serous ovarian cancer treatment subgroups. Here immunoSEQ multiplex PCR was the method, and the copy in TCRdb shows in-frame clones only, minus some. The data contain fewer than 35,000 clones, about 86% of them singletons. Source material: tumor tissue. These receptors all stem from a human donor with high-grade serous ovarian cancer. The conserved cysteine and the conserved F or W are not part of the CDR3 here. Not all rows give a size; the values are once, few, many and, for expanded clones, a class.

clone size,V gene,CDR3 protein
-,TRBV5-1,ASSFDGGTYEQY
-,TRBV19,ASTRQGASSSGANVLT
-,TRBV5-4,ASSLGGSSYEQY
few,TRBV5-6,ASSIDRVVRNTIY
-,TRBV2,ASRLDRLGGQPQH
-,TRBV29-1,SVEDPGARTSGYEQY
-,TRBV5-5,ASSSRSDIQDYGYT
few,TRBV19,ASNSGPGGSAEAF
-,TRBV29-1,SVGSGRDDEQF
-,TRBV7-6,ASSLAYDREQF
-,TRBV10-3,AISEPGQVLYGYT
-,TRBV15,ATSTTSGGETQY
-,TRBV7-9,ASSLRDGGTEAF
-,TRBV29-1,SGIGFSEAF
-,TRBV19,ASTPGGEGDTQY
-,TRBV2,ASRADINNQPQH
once,TRBV2,ASTLSRFAGYEQY
-,TRBV7-2,ASSLAGASGNTIY
-,TRBV2,ASRKEIVVGQF
few,TRBV27,ASKTRAGNTIY
few,TRBV18,ASSPIRGTANTEAF
-,TRBV7-8,ASSTKPSGPGGYNEQF
-,TRBV9,ASSVGSRDNEQF
-,TRBV5-1,ASSVTGTANYGYT
-,TRBV5-1,ASSFDNMNTEAF
-,TRBV2,ASSELAGLGYTQY
few,TRBV19,ASSRGTVPEAF
-,TRBV30,AWKFGGRGNTEAF
-,TRBV27,ASTRRRIAGDTGELF
-,TRBV28,ASADNGIWGYAG
-,TRBV5-1,ASSLEAGDHEQY
-,TRBV7-6,ASSLAAGDTEAF
-,TRBV5-1,ASSIETGTNTGELF
-,TRBV10-1,ASSKTTSGGNTGELF
-,TRBV23-1,AIPRGRDVGGYT
-,TRBV7-2,ASRTDRQNTEAF
-,TRBV2,ASSDTSGSTGELF
-,TRBV19,ASSWGTGRNQPQH
-,TRBV7-2,ASSLARGPYGYT
-,TRBV11-2,ASSPVGTVGKNEQF
-,TRBV7-2,ASSYGRNNQPQH
-,TRBV30,AHTPLAGLNTGELF
-,TRBV14,ASSHWTSGRDYNEQF
-,TRBV13,ASSRLPTDTEAF
-,TRBV5-5,ASRLGFAAYEQY
-,TRBV19,ASSMRNEQY
-,TRBV28,ASGSHSPPYDEQY
-,TRBV27,ASTRTGGSGANVLT
-,TRBV29-1,SERTGDGAGT
-,TRBV21-1,ASSGGTANTGELF
-,TRBV6-1,ASSDPLGGGIGETQY
-,TRBV5-1,ASSLTRDWDNEQF
-,TRBV5-6,ASSFPGGGAAQY
few,TRBV6-5,ASSPDREYGYT
-,TRBV6-5,ASSLGQGGETQY
-,TRBV28,ASSLGSLMAF
-,TRBV5-4,ASSLQGGGYEQY
-,TRBV7-9,ASSHANEQF
-,TRBV5-8,ASSLPLNRGRRYGYT